This TCR beta chain emerged from a study of T cell repertoires in cytomegalovirus infection. CDR3 length: 13 amino acids. Germline-derived CDR1 and CDR2 are MDHEN and SYDVKM. Trimming took 9 bases from V and 7 from J; bases not matched to a gene: 11. TCRdb recomputed calls from the reads with MiXCR, one row per CDR3 protein. This table holds 80,000 or so distinct CDR3 sequences, 24% found once. This clonotype was recorded at least ten times. Its antigen is currently unknown. The specimen comprised CD8+ T cells from cultured PBMCs, sampled from culture after CMV antigen stimulation. This chain uses TRBV28 with TRBJ1-1; 7 nucleotides align to TRBD1. This TCR was sampled from a human donor in good health (CMV status not recorded). Some clones in this sample may be carry-over from other donors' samples. The CDR3 coding sequence is TGTGCCAGTAGTCGGACAGGCCGCGGTGAAGCTTTCTTT. This sequence encodes CASSRTGRGEAFF. Looking up the rest from reference TRBV28 and TRBJ1-1 gives the full variable domain: DVKVTQSSRYLVKRTGEKVFLECVQDMDHENMFWYRQDPGLGLRLIYFSYDVKMKEKGDIPEGYSVSREKKERFSLILESASTNQTSMYLCASSRTGRGEAFFGQGTRLTVV.